This is a list of T cell receptor beta chains from one sample in a study of blood T cell repertoires in COVID-19. Generated by immunoSEQ multiplex PCR, the TCRdb table keeps only in-frame clones and is missing some. The sample lists more than 300,000 clones, 88% seen once, with 1.6% in the top ten. Sequencing was carried out using peripheral blood. The receptors come from a woman aged 30 to 39 with COVID-19, enrolled during active disease. CDR3s include the opening cysteine and the closing phenylalanine or tryptophan. The D gene is left open where the match is weak. The size of a clone is reported for some rows only, either as once, few or many, or as a class for expanded clones.

V	J	length	size	D	DNA	CDR3
TRBV7-9	TRBJ1-1	16	NA	TRBD1	TGTGCCAGCAGCTCCGACGGGACAGGGTTGAACACTGAAGCTTTCTTT	CASSSDGTGLNTEAFF
TRBV2	TRBJ1-3	16	NA	NA	TGTGCCAGCAGTGAAGGTGGGCAGGGCTCTGGAAACACCATATATTTT	CASSEGGQGSGNTIYF
TRBV7-9	TRBJ1-4	14	NA	TRBD1	TGTGCCAGCAGCTCGGGGACAGGGTATGAAAAACTGTTTTTT	CASSSGTGYEKLFF
TRBV29-1	TRBJ2-5	12	NA	NA	TGCAGCGCACGGGACTCGGAAGAGACCCAGTACTTC	CSARDSEETQYF
TRBV5-5	TRBJ2-5	14	once	NA	TGTGCCAGCAGCTTGTCCAGGGCCCAAGAGACCCAGTACTTC	CASSLSRAQETQYF
TRBV5-6	TRBJ1-1	14	NA	NA	TGTGCCAGCAGCGAGGGTAGGGTCGAGGATGAAGCTTTCTTT	CASSEGRVEDEAFF
TRBV9	TRBJ2-4	16	once	TRBD2	TGTGCCAGCAGCGTAGAGGAGGGAGGGCCGAAAAACATTCAGTACTTC	CASSVEEGGPKNIQYF
TRBV28	TRBJ1-6	14	few	NA	TGTGCCAGCAGTCGGGGGGTCTATAATTCACCCCTCCACTTT	CASSRGVYNSPLHF
TRBV7-2	TRBJ1-1	15	NA	NA	TGTGCCAGCAGCCCCGCAGGTCGGGGAAACACTGAAGCTTTCTTT	CASSPAGRGNTEAFF
TRBV29-1	TRBJ1-1	17	NA	TRBD1	TGCAGCGCTAGCTCGGGGACAGGGGTTGACCTGAGCACTGAAGCTTTCTTT	CSASSGTGVDLSTEAFF
TRBV13	TRBJ2-1	16	NA	TRBD2	TGTGCCAGCAGCGCCGTGACTAGCGGGGTTTACAATGAGCAGTTCTTC	CASSAVTSGVYNEQFF
TRBV6-2/TRBV6-3	TRBJ2-1	15	NA	NA	TGTGCCAGCAGCCGCTCGACTAGTTTGGGAGATGAGCAGTTCTTC	CASSRSTSLGDEQFF
TRBV4-1	TRBJ1-1	14	NA	NA	TGCGCCAGCAGCCAAGAGGACAGACGACCCGAAGCTTTCTTT	CASSQEDRRPEAFF
TRBV15	TRBJ2-3	19	NA	TRBD1	TGTGCCACCAGCCCCAGGGACAGGGAGTCGGCGAGTCGAGGGCATACGCAGTATTTT	CATSPRDRESASRGHTQYF
TRBV19	TRBJ2-7	15	few	NA	TGTGCCAGTAGTATCCGGGCAGGGCAGTGGTACGAGCAGTACTTC	CASSIRAGQWYEQYF
TRBV5-4	TRBJ2-1	15	once	NA	TGTGCCAGCAGCTTGGGCCCGGGAGACTACAATGAGCAGTTCTTC	CASSLGPGDYNEQFF
TRBV5-5	TRBJ2-2	12	NA	NA	TGTGCCAGCAGCATCTACACCGGGGAGCTGTTTTTT	CASSIYTGELFF
TRBV5-1	TRBJ2-5	16	NA	TRBD2	TGCGCCAGCAGCTTGGTGAGCGGGGGGGCCGATGAGACCCAGTACTTC	CASSLVSGGADETQYF
TRBV24-1	TRBJ1-2	12	NA	NA	TGTGCCACCGGGAGGGGGAACTATGGCTACACCTTC	CATGRGNYGYTF
TRBV20-1	TRBJ1-2	9	NA	NA	TGCAGCCGCTTCAAGGGGAGGTTATTC	CSRFKGRLF
TRBV19	TRBJ1-1	14	NA	TRBD1	TGTGCCAGTAGTAGACAGGGGAGGAACACTGAAGCTTTCTTT	CASSRQGRNTEAFF
TRBV27	TRBJ2-7	14	many	NA	TGTGCCAGCAGTTTACGAGGGTACTCTTACGAGCAGTACTTC	CASSLRGYSYEQYF